There are many counts of the clone carrying this TCR beta chain. Its antigen is not identified. This record comes from a study of T-cell memory formation after mild COVID-19. The study, taken as a whole, reports: For contracting clones, CD4+ ones sat mainly in CM and EM, CD8+ in EMRA. Cross-reactive memory seemingly joined, as some responding clones were found in pre-infection memory.

The TCR alpha and TCR beta cDNA libraries, bearing sample barcodes and UMIs, were generated by 5'RACE using constant-segment primers. TCRdb reprocessed the 5' RACE reads via MiXCR and lists one record per CDR3 protein. The sample yields 350,000 to 500,000 distinct CDR3 sequences, around 19% seen once. Sequenced: PBMCs or a T cell subset sorted from them (not recorded which). This TCR derives from an adult woman who had mild COVID-19 (a few samples of this study predate the infection). Cell type and time point are not known.

The DNA of the CDR3 is TGCGCCAGCAGCCTCGGATTGACGGAGGTGAACACTGAAGCTTTCTTT. This gives the protein CASSLGLTEVNTEAFF. The chain is built from TRBV5-1 and TRBJ1-1, with unresolved D. The germline gives CDR1 SGHRS, CDR2 YFSETQ. V was pared by 4 bases and J by 0 bases, with 16 bases between. The CDR3 has 16 amino acids.